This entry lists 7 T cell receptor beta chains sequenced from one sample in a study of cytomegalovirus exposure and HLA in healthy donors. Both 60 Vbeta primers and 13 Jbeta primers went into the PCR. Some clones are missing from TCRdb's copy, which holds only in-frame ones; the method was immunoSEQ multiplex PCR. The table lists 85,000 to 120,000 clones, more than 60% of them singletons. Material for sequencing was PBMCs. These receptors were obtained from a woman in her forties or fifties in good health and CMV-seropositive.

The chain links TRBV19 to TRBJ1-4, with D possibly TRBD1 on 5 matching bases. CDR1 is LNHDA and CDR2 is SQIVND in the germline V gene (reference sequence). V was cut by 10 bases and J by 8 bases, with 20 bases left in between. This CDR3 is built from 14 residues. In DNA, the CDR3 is TGTGCCACCAGGGAAGGGTTTGGAGAAGAAAAACTGTTTTTT. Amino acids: CATREGFGEEKLFF. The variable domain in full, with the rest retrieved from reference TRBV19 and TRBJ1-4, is DGGITQSPKYLFRKEGQNVTLSCEQNLNHDAMYWYRQDPGQGLRLIYYSQIVNDFQKGDIAEGYSVSREKKESFPLTVTSAQKNPTAFYLCATREGFGEEKLFFGSGTQLSVL.

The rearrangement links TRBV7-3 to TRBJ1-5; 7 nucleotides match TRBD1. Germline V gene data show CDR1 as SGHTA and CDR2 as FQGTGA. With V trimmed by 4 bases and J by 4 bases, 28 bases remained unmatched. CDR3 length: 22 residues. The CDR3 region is CASSSWSTHRDREQGRNQPQHF. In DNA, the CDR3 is TGTGCCAGCAGCTCCTGGTCGACACACCGGGACAGAGAACAGGGACGGAATCAGCCCCAGCATTTT.

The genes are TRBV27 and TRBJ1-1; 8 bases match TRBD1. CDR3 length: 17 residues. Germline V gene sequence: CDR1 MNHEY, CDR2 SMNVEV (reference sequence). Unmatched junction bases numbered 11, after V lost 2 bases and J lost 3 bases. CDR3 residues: CASSLARFRGLDTEAFF. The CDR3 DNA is TGTGCCAGCAGTTTAGCCCGGTTCAGGGGGCTTGACACTGAAGCTTTCTTT.

The CDR3 sequence: CAWSVHVGTSSKPQHF. The CDR3 DNA reads as TGTGCCTGGAGTGTACATGTCGGGACATCGAGTAAGCCCCAGCATTTT. V is TRBV30 and J is TRBJ1-5, with a tentative D call TRBD1 (6 bases). V was cut by 0 bases and J by 8 bases, with 20 bases left in between. Germline V lookup: CDR1 GTSNPN, CDR2 SVGIG (reference sequence). The CDR3 sequence is 16 residues long. Combining the CDR3 with reference TRBV30 and TRBJ1-5 gives the whole variable domain SQTIHQWPATLVQPVGSPLSLECTVEGTSNPNLYWYRQAAGRGLQLLFYSVGIGQISSEVPQNLSASRPQDRQFILSSKKLLLSDSGFYLCAWSVHVGTSSKPQHFGDGTRLSIL.

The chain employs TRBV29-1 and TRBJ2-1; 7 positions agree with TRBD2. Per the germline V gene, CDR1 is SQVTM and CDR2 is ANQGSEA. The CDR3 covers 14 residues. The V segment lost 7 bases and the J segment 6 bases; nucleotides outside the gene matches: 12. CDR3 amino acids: CSGSMGGSVNEQFF. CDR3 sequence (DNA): TGCAGCGGGAGTATGGGGGGGAGTGTCAATGAGCAGTTCTTC.

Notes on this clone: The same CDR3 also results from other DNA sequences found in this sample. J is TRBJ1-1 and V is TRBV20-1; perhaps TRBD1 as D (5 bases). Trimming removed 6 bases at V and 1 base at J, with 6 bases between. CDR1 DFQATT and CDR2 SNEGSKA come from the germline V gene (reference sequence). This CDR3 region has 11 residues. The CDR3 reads CSAQGNTEAFF. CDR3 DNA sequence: TGCAGTGCCCAGGGGAACACTGAAGCTTTCTTT.

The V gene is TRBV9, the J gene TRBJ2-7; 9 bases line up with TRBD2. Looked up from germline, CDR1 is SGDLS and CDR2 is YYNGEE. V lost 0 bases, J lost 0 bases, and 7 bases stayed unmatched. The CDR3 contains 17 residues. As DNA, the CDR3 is TGTGCCAGCAGCGTAGGGGGTAGCGGGGGCTTCTCCTACGAGCAGTACTTC. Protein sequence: CASSVGGSGGFSYEQYF.